This record looks at one T cell receptor beta chain sequence and its context. The target antigen is unknown. TCRdb independently ran MiXCR on the multiplex PCR reads; one entry per CDR3 protein. The sample carries some 22,000 distinct CDR3 sequences, 68% recorded once. This specimen comes from a study of breast tumors, draining lymph nodes, adjacent tissues. Findings and limits, study-wide: Compared with basal-like, luminal-like tumors shared significantly more repertoire with nontumor tissue. The lymph node origin of tumor T cells was framed as consistent with a hypothesis, not demonstrated. Compared with lymph nodes, tumors were less diverse; compared with nontumor tissue, more. Data fit most tumor T cells coming from lymph node, expanding in tumor.

This CDR3 has 13 residues. The V and J ends lost 0 bases and 7 bases respectively, with 7 bases between them. Germline V gene data show CDR1 as SGHTA and CDR2 as FQGTGA. The TCR sequence derives from a female donor with breast cancer. Some clones in this sample may be carry-over from other donors' samples. The chain uses TRBV7-3 and TRBJ2-1; a weak D match, TRBD2 (6 bases). Sample: tumor-adjacent breast tissue. As DNA, the CDR3 is TGTGCCAGCAGCTTAACGGCGGGAAATGAGCAGTTCTTC. Translating it yields CASSLTAGNEQFF.